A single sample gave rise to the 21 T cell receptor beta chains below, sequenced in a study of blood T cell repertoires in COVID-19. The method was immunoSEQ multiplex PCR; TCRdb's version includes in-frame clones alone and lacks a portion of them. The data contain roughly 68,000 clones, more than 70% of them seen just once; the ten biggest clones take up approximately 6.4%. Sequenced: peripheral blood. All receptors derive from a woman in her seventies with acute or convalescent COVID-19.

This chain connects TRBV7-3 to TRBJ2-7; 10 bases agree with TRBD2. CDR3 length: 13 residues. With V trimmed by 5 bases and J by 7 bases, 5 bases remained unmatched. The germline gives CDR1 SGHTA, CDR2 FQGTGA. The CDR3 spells CASSGTSVEEQYF. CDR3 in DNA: TGTGCCAGCAGCGGGACTAGCGTGGAGGAGCAGTACTTC.

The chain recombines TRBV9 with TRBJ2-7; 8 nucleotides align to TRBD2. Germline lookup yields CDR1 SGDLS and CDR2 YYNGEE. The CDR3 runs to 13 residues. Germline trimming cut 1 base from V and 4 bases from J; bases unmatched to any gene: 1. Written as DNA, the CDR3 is TGTGCCAGCAGCGTAACGGGGGGGTACGAGCAGTACTTC. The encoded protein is CASSVTGGYEQYF.

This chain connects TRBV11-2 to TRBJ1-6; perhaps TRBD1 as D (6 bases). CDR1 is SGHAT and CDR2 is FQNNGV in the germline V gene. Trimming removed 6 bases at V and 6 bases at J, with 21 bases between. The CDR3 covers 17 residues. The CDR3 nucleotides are TGTGCCAGCAGTTACTTCGGGGGGCTCATCGTTAATTCACCCCTCCACTTT. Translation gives CASSYFGGLIVNSPLHF.

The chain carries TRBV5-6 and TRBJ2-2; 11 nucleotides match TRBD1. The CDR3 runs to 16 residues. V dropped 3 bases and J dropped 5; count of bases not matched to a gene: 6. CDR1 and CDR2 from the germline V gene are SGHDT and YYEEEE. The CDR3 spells CASSWTGQGETGELFF. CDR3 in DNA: TGTGCCAGCAGCTGGACGGGACAGGGGGAAACCGGGGAGCTGTTTTTT.

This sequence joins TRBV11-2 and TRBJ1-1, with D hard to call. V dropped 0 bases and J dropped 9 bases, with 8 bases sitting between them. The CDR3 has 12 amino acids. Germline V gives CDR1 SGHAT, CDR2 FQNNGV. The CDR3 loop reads CASSLDGYKAFF. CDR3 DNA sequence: TGTGCCAGCAGCTTAGATGGTTACAAAGCTTTCTTT.

As DNA, the CDR3 is TGCAGTGCTATTGAGTTCGGCGGCGGGAGGCAGAATACGCAGTATTTT. It encodes CSAIEFGGGRQNTQYF. The chain carries TRBV20-1 and TRBJ2-3; 8 nucleotides line up with TRBD2. The CDR3 runs to 16 residues. V gave up 4 bases and J gave up 7 bases; unmatched junction bases: 16. Germline values: CDR1 DFQATT, CDR2 SNEGSKA (reference sequence).

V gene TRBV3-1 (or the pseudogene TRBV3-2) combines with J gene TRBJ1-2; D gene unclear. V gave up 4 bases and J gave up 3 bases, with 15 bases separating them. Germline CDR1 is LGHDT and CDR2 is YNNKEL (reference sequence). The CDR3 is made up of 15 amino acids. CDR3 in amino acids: CASSLGPSSDYGYTF. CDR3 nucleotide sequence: TGTGCCAGCAGCCTCGGTCCTTCCAGCGACTATGGCTACACCTTC.

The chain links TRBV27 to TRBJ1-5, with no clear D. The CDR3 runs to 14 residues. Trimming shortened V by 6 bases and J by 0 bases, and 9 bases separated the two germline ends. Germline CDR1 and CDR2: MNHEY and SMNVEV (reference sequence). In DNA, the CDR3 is TGTGCCAGCAGACTCCTCGCTAGCAATCAGCCCCAGCATTTT. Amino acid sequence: CASRLLASNQPQHF.

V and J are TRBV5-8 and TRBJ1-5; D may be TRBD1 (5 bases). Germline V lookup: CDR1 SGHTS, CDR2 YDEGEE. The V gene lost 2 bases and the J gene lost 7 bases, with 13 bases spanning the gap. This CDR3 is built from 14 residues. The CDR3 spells CASSFYGGKQPQHF. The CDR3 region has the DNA TGTGCCAGCAGCTTTTACGGGGGGAAGCAGCCCCAGCATTTT.

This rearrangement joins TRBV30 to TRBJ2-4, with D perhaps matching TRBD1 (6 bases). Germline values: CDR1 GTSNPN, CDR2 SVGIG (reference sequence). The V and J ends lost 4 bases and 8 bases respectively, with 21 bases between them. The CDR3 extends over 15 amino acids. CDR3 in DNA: TGTGCCTGGAATTCGGGCAGGGGATCCCTGGACATTCAGTACTTC. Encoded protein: CAWNSGRGSLDIQYF.

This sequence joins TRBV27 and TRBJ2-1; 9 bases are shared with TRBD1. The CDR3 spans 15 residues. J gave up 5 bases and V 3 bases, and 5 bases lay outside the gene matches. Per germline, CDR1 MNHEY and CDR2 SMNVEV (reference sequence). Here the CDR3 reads CASSFRDRANNEQFF. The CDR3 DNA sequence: TGTGCCAGCAGTTTCCGGGACAGGGCAAACAATGAGCAGTTCTTC.

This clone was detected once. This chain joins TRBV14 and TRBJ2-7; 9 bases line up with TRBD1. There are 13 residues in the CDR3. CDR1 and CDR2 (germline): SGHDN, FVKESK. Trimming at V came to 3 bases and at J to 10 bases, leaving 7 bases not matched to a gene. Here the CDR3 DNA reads TGTGCCAGCAGCCATTTACAGGGGGCCCCCCAGTACTTC. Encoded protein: CASSHLQGAPQYF. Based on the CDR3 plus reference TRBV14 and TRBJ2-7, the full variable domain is EAGVTQFPSHSVIEKGQTVTLRCDPISGHDNLYWYRRVMGKEIKFLLHFVKESKQDESGMPNNRFLAERTGGTYSTLKVQPAELEDSGVYFCASSHLQGAPQYFGPGTRLTVT.

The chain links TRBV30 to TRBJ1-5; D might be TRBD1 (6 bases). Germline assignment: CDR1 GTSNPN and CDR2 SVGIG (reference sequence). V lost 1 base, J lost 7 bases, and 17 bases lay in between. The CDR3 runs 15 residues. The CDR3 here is CAWSGSQGQGQPQHF. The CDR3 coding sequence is TGTGCCTGGAGTGGTTCCCAGGGGCAGGGGCAGCCCCAGCATTTT. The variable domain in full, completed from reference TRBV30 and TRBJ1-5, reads SQTIHQWPATLVQPVGSPLSLECTVEGTSNPNLYWYRQAAGRGLQLLFYSVGIGQISSEVPQNLSASRPQDRQFILSSKKLLLSDSGFYLCAWSGSQGQGQPQHFGDGTRLSIL.

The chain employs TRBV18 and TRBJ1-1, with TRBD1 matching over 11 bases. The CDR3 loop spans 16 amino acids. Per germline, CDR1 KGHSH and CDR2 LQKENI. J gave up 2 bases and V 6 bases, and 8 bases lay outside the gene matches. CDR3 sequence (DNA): TGTGCCAGCTCCCCTAGGACAGGGGGCGGAAACACTGAAGCTTTCTTT. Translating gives CASSPRTGGGNTEAFF. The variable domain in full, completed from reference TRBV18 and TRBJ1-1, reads NAGVMQNPRHLVRRRGQEARLRCSPMKGHSHVYWYRQLPEEGLKFMVYLQKENIIDESGMPKERFSAEFPKEGPSILRIQQVVRGDSAAYFCASSPRTGGGNTEAFFGQGTRLTVV.

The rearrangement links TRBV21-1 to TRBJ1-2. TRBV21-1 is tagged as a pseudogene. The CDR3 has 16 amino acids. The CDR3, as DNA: TGTGCCAGCAGCAAAGTGCTTGGACTGAGAAACTATGGCTACACCTTC. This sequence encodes CASSKVLGLRNYGYTF.

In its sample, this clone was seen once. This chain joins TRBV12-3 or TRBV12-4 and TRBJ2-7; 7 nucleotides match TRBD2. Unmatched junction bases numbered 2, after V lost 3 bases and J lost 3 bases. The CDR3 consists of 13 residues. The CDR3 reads CASSFQRGYEQYF. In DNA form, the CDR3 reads TGTGCCAGCAGTTTTCAGCGGGGCTACGAGCAGTACTTC.

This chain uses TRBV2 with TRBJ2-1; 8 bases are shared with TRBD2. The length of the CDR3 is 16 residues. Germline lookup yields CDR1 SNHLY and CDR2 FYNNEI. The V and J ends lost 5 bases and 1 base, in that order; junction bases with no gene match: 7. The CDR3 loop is CASSPRGGGSYNEQFF. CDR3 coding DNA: TGTGCCAGCAGTCCCCGTGGCGGGGGGTCCTACAATGAGCAGTTCTTC.

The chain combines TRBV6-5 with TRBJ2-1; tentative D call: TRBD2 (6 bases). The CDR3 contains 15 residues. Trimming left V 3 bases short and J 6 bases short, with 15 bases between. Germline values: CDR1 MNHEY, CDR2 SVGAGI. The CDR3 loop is CASSYSLARLNEQFF. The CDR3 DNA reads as TGTGCCAGCAGTTATTCTCTAGCGAGACTCAATGAGCAGTTCTTC.

CDR3: CASSATGSLLSGNTIYF. For the CDR3, the DNA is TGTGCCAGCAGCGCGACAGGTTCTCTGTTGTCTGGAAACACCATATATTTT. The chain is built from TRBV2 and TRBJ1-3; D might be TRBD1 (6 bases). The CDR3 consists of 17 residues. V was trimmed by 6 bases and J by 1 base, leaving 19 bases between them. Per the germline V gene, CDR1 is SNHLY and CDR2 is FYNNEI.

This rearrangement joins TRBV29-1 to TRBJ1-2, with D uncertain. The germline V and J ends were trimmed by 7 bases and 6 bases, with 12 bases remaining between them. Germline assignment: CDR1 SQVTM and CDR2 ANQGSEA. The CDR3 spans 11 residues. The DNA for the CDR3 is TGCAGCGCCCCCGCGGGGAATGGCTACACCTTC. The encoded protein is CSAPAGNGYTF.

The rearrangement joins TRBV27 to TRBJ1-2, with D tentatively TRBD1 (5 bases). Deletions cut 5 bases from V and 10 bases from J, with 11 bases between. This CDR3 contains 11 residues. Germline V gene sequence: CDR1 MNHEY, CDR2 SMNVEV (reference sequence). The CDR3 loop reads CASSDGGDYTF. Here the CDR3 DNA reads TGTGCCAGCAGTGACGGGGGGGACTACACCTTC.